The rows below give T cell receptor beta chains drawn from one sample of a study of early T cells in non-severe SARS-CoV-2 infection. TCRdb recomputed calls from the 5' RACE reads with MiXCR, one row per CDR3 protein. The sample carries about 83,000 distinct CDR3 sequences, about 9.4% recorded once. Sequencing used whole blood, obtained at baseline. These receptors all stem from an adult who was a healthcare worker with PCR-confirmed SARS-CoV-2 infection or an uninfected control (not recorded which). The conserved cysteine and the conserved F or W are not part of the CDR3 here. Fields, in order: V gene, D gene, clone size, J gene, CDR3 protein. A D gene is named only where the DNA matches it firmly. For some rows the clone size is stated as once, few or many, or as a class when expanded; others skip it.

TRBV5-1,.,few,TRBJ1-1,ASSPIRGGQGITEAF
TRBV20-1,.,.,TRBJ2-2,SARATRPGELF
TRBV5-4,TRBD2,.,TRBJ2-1,ASSSRDYKSEQF
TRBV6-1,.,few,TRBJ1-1,ASSVLNTEAF
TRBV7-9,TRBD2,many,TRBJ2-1,ASSPPGLAGGQF
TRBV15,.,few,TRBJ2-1,ATSRGGPPGEQF
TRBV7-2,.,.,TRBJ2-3,ASSLVVLDTQY
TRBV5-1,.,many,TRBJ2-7,ASSLWDGGPEQY
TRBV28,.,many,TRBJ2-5,ARKETQY
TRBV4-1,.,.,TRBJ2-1,ASSQGTYDNEQF
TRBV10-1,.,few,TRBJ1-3,ASSELAAKNGNTIY
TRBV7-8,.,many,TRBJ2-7,ASSLAIAYEQY
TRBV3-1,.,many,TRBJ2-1,ASSQDVTDGSNEQF
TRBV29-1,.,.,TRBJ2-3,SVNPGAGADTQY
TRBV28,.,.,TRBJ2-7,ASSWRGPYEQY
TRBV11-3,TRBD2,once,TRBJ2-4,ASSLEPPGLATKNIQY
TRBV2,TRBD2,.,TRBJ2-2,ASSGTSAIWELF
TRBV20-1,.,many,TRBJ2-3,SALHDMQY
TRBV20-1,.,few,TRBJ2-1,SAPVGNEQF
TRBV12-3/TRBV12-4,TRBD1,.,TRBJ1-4,ASSLRTGGAGTNEKLF
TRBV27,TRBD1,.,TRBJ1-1,ASSLQGGYTEAF
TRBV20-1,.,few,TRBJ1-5,SARQGSNQPQH
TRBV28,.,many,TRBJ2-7,ASSFLATARIEQY
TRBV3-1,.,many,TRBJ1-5,ASSTMGSQPQH
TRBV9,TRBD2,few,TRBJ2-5,ASALGLAGETQY
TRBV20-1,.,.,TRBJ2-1,SASPGTSYNEQF
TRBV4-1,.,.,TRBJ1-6,ASSQDHVGTHNSPLH
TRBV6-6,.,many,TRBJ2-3,ASSWKRALTDTQY
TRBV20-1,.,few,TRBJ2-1,SAIWSSYNEQF
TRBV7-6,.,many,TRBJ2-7,ASSLTGSDYEQY
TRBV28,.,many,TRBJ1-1,ASTPPRGRSTEAF
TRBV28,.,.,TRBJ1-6,ASSLSTGPSPLH
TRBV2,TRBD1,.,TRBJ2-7,ASFAGTGASYEQY